This TCR beta chain was identified during a study of blood T cell repertoires in COVID-19. In the study overall: Sites in the United States, Italy and Spain provided acute and convalescent COVID-19 samples. Sources were T cells, B-cell-depleted T cells, or PBMCs; the material itself was cDNA or gDNA.

Seattle's enrolled individuals joined amid active infection and were then monitored longitudinally. Original methodology: Estimation of nucleated cell counts was performed using reference gene primer amplification. Only in-frame clones appear in the TCRdb table, and some are missing; sequencing was by immunoSEQ multiplex PCR. V and J calls and clone size are those listed in that table; D and trimming were worked out from the DNA. The data contain 150,000 to 170,000 clones, approximately 85% of them seen just once; the ten biggest clones take up 0.63%. After removal of 5 bases from V and 2 bases from J, the junction contained 7 bases not matched to a gene. Germline loops: CDR1 SEHNR, CDR2 FQNEAQ (reference sequence). CDR3 length equals 15 residues.

The clonotype comes from a man between 60 and 75 years old with COVID-19, enrolled during active disease. Sequencing was performed on peripheral blood. This chain connects TRBV7-9 to TRBJ2-5; TRBD1 agrees at 8 bases. The CDR3 here is CASSRPTGVQETQYF. The DNA of the CDR3 is TGTGCCAGCAGCCGCCCGACAGGGGTTCAAGAGACCCAGTACTTC.